The T cell receptor beta chain described here comes from a study of metastatic and nonmetastatic thyroid tumors. Study summary: The comparison covered peripheral blood and tumor or nodule tissue in malignant and benign thyroid patients.

Before thyroid surgery, none of the patients had received any treatment. Per germline, CDR1 MDHEN and CDR2 SYDVKM. The CDR3 spans 13 residues. The V end lost 7 bases, the J end lost 8 bases, and 15 bases lay between the germline ends. TCRdb reprocessed the PCR reads via MiXCR. Seen here are some 14,000 clones, about 33% observed once, and the top ten hold roughly 25%. The sequence came from a female donor with papillary thyroid cancer or a benign thyroid nodule (not recorded which). Some clones in this sample may be carry-over from other donors' samples. The J gene is TRBJ2-1, the V gene TRBV28; maybe TRBD2 (6 bases). The sample was tumor tissue. The CDR3 DNA follows: TGTGCCAGCATTCCGGAGGGCCTCGATGAGCAGTTCTTC. It specifies CASIPEGLDEQFF.